A selection of T cell receptor beta chains follows, all from one sample in a study of graft-versus-host responses after intestinal transplantation. Sequencing used immunoSEQ multiplex PCR; TCRdb keeps in-frame clones, though not all of them. Of approximately 71,000 clones listed, 80% to 90% are singletons. Their cognate antigens are unknown. This sample comprised unstimulated CD8+ T cells sorted from spleen or lymph node cells, obtained before intestinal transplant. These receptors were obtained from a human donor who received an intestinal transplant. Each CDR3 is given without its conserved first and last residue. D genes are given only for firm matches.

>NA|TRBV4-1
ASSQGLLSGGDKSNQPQH
>NA|TRBV5-1
ASSDWTESYEQY
>NA|TRBV10-3
AISDEANSPLH
>NA|TRBV6-6
ASCSTWWETQY
>NA|TRBV5-1
ASQTGPRAYEQY
>NA|TRBV27
ASSPRGELF
>NA|TRBV27
ASRPGDSSYEQY
>NA|TRBV9
ASSRGHKETQY
>NA|TRBV28
ASSLSAGGTGELF
>NA|TRBV7-8
ASSRLQGANVLT